What follows are 26 T cell receptor beta chains derived from one specimen sequenced in a study of early T cells in non-severe SARS-CoV-2 infection. TCRdb reprocessed the 5' RACE reads with MiXCR, giving one entry per CDR3 protein. The sample lists 90,000 to 120,000 distinct CDR3 sequences, around 10% seen once, with around 8% in the top ten. Sequencing input: whole blood. The receptor source for this set is an adult who was a healthcare worker with PCR-confirmed SARS-CoV-2 infection or an uninfected control (not recorded which).

The chain links TRBV2 to TRBJ2-2, with 7 bases matching TRBD2. Trimming at V came to 3 bases and at J to 3 bases, leaving 7 bases not matched to a gene. CDR1 is SNHLY, CDR2 FYNNEI, per germline. CDR3 length: 16 amino acids. The CDR3 reads CASSDPGRRDTGELFF. CDR3 DNA: TGTGCCAGCAGTGACCCCGGGAGGCGTGACACCGGGGAGCTGTTTTTT. The variable domain in full, completed from reference TRBV2 and TRBJ2-2, reads EPEVTQTPSHQVTQMGQEVILRCVPISNHLYFYWYRQILGQKVEFLVSFYNNEISEKSEIFDDQFSVERPDGSNFTLKIRSTKLEDSAMYFCASSDPGRRDTGELFFGEGSRLTVL.

This clonotype appeared many times. V gene TRBV29-1 combines with J gene TRBJ2-1; D might be TRBD1 or TRBD2, each matching 5 bases. Trimming left V 7 bases short and J 5 bases short, with 15 bases between. There are 13 residues in the CDR3. Germline CDR1 reads SQVTM; CDR2 reads ANQGSEA. The CDR3 DNA reads TGCAGCGGTGACGGGGCAGGGCACAATGAGCAGTTCTTC. The encoded protein is CSGDGAGHNEQFF.

This clonotype was counted a few times. J is TRBJ2-1 and V is TRBV5-4; possibly TRBD1 or TRBD2 for D (5 bases each). V gave up 2 bases and J gave up 6 bases, with 9 bases separating them. From germline, CDR1 is SGHNT and CDR2 YYREEE (reference sequence). This CDR3 region has 13 residues. CDR3 protein: CASSLPGANEQFF. The DNA for the CDR3 is TGTGCCAGCAGCTTACCCGGGGCCAATGAGCAGTTCTTC. Full variable domain (outside the CDR3, taken from reference TRBV5-4 and TRBJ2-1): ETGVTQSPTHLIKTRGQQVTLRCSSQSGHNTVSWYQQALGQGPQFIFQYYREEENGRGNFPPRFSGLQFPNYSSELNVNALELDDSALYLCASSLPGANEQFFGPGTRLTVL.

This clonotype has only a few counts. The V and J genes are TRBV4-1 and TRBJ2-1; D is unclear. This CDR3 has 12 residues. Per germline, CDR1 MGHRA and CDR2 YSYEKL. Trimming shortened V by 1 base and J by 13 bases, and 11 bases separated the two germline ends. The chain's CDR3 is CASSQAPGQQFF. DNA of the CDR3: TGCGCCAGCAGCCAAGCACCGGGCCAACAGTTCTTC.

Many counts were recorded for this clonotype. The DNA of the CDR3 is TGTGCCAGCAGTTACCGGGAGCTGGAGACCCAGTACTTC. Translation gives CASSYRELETQYF. The chain uses TRBV6-2 or TRBV6-3 and TRBJ2-5; tentative D call: TRBD2 (6 bases). The CDR3 totals 13 residues. Germline-derived CDR1 and CDR2 are MNHEY and SVGEGT. Trimming stripped 2 bases from V and 5 bases from J, with 9 bases between.

V usage is TRBV20-1 and J usage is TRBJ1-4; 7 bases line up with TRBD1. Trimming at V came to 6 bases and at J to 0 bases, leaving 4 bases not matched to a gene. CDR1 and CDR2 from the germline V gene are DFQATT and SNEGSKA (reference sequence). This CDR3 is built from 14 residues. The CDR3 DNA is TGCAGTGCGCGACAGGGAGCAACTAATGAAAAACTGTTTTTT. Encoded protein: CSARQGATNEKLFF.

This clonotype occurred many times. The V and J genes are TRBV28 and TRBJ2-7, with 7 bases that match TRBD1. The trim removed 6 bases at V and 9 bases at J, leaving 11 bases unmatched. The CDR3 runs 13 residues. Germline lookup yields CDR1 MDHEN and CDR2 SYDVKM. The CDR3 here is CASSQGQATWQYF. CDR3 DNA sequence: TGTGCCAGCAGCCAAGGACAGGCGACGTGGCAGTACTTC.

This clonotype was observed a handful of times. The chain uses TRBV28 and TRBJ2-5; a weak D match, TRBD2 (5 bases). The ends were cut back, 3 bases at V and 3 bases at J, with 17 bases in the middle. The CDR3 is 16 amino acids. Per the germline V gene, CDR1 is MDHEN and CDR2 is SYDVKM. For the CDR3, the DNA is TGTGCCAGCAGTTTCCTCGCAACTAGTGCGGAAGAGACCCAGTACTTC. As protein: CASSFLATSAEETQYF.

This clonotype was observed a few times. For the CDR3, the DNA is TGCGCCAGCAGCCAAGATCCCCAAGGGCGAGAGACCCAGTACTTC. Protein: CASSQDPQGRETQYF. V is TRBV5-1 and J is TRBJ2-5, with D hard to call. CDR1 is SGHRS, CDR2 YFSETQ, per germline. This CDR3 comprises 15 residues. Trimming cost V 4 bases and J 4 bases, with 17 bases left between them.

In this sample, this clonotype turned up a few times. CDR3 region: CASTDGRTGVNYEQYF. The DNA for the CDR3 is TGTGCCAGCACCGACGGGAGGACAGGGGTTAACTACGAGCAGTACTTC. The rearrangement joins TRBV6-6 to TRBJ2-7; 9 bases agree with TRBD1. V shed 7 bases, J shed 3 bases, and the junction held 13 bases outside the gene matches. The CDR3 runs to 16 residues. The germline gives CDR1 MNHNY, CDR2 SVGAGI (reference sequence).

This clonotype was picked up many times. The chain carries TRBV28 and TRBJ1-6; a weak D match, TRBD1 (6 bases). This CDR3 region has 15 residues. CDR1 and CDR2 (germline): MDHEN, SYDVKM. V was cut by 3 bases and J by 5 bases, with 11 bases left in between. CDR3 protein: CASSLAGHDNSPLHF. The CDR3 region has the DNA TGTGCCAGCAGTTTGGCGGGACACGATAATTCACCCCTCCACTTT. The whole variable domain, filled in from reference TRBV28 and TRBJ1-6, reads DVKVTQSSRYLVKRTGEKVFLECVQDMDHENMFWYRQDPGLGLRLIYFSYDVKMKEKGDIPEGYSVSREKKERFSLILESASTNQTSMYLCASSLAGHDNSPLHFGNGTRLTVT.

This clonotype was observed at least ten times. The V call is TRBV7-2, the J call TRBJ2-1, with a possible D match to TRBD2 (5 bases). Germline loops: CDR1 SGHTA, CDR2 FQGNSA. The CDR3 loop spans 12 amino acids. The V gene lost 5 bases and the J gene lost 7 bases, with 9 bases spanning the gap. The chain's CDR3 is CASSRGWNEQFF. The CDR3 DNA is TGTGCCAGCAGCCGGGGTTGGAATGAGCAGTTCTTC.

The chain employs TRBV9 and TRBJ2-5; no definite D call. Germline V gene sequence: CDR1 SGDLS, CDR2 YYNGEE. V was pared by 0 bases and J by 3 bases, with 6 bases between. This CDR3 is 13 amino acids long. CDR3 sequence (DNA): TGTGCCAGCAGCGTAGGTAGAGAAGAGACCCAGTACTTC. Translation gives CASSVGREETQYF. Complete variable domain (other parts from reference TRBV9 and TRBJ2-5): DSGVTQTPKHLITATGQRVTLRCSPRSGDLSVYWYQQSLDQGLQFLIQYYNGEERAKGNILERFSAQQFPDLHSELNLSSLELGDSALYFCASSVGREETQYFGPGTRLLVL.

This clonotype has ten or more counts. The chain carries TRBV29-1 and TRBJ2-2; D call uncertain. This CDR3 spans 12 amino acids. CDR1 is SQVTM and CDR2 is ANQGSEA in the germline V gene. V was clipped by 4 bases and J by 4 bases, with 7 bases between them. Written as DNA, the CDR3 is TGCAGCGTTGTATTTAGCACCGGGGAGCTGTTTTTT. Translation: CSVVFSTGELFF.

Note on this clonotype: The junction does not match germline at one end; this may be a read error. The chain has TRBV5-1 and TRBJ1-1; perhaps TRBD1 as D (5 bases). The CDR3 is 12 residues long. Germline-derived CDR1 and CDR2 are SGHRS and YFSETQ. The chain's CDR3 is CASSLGQGEAIF. Here the CDR3 DNA reads TGCGCCAGCAGCTTGGGGCAGGGTGAAGCTATCTTT.

This clonotype was observed a handful of times. The CDR3 DNA sequence: TGTGCCAGCAGCTTATCAGCGGGAGGGCCGGATACGCAGTATTTT. Its translation is CASSLSAGGPDTQYF. The chain combines TRBV7-8 with TRBJ2-3; 10 bases agree with TRBD2. After removal of 2 bases from V and 6 bases from J, the junction contained 5 bases not matched to a gene. From germline, CDR1 is SGHVS and CDR2 FQNEAQ. The CDR3 spans 15 residues.

This clonotype was counted many times. The chain employs TRBV6-2 or TRBV6-3 and TRBJ2-7; unclear D gene. The ends were cut back, 5 bases at V and 2 bases at J, with 13 bases in the middle. Germline values: CDR1 MNHEY, CDR2 SVGEGT. This CDR3 spans 14 amino acids. The DNA of the CDR3 is TGTGCCAGCAGTGCCCCAGGACCTACCTACGAGCAGTACTTC. It translates to CASSAPGPTYEQYF.

The chain couples TRBV28 to TRBJ2-1; 11 nucleotides align to TRBD1. Trimming cost V 5 bases and J 6 bases; bases outside gene matches: 6. The CDR3 runs to 15 residues. Germline V gene sequence: CDR1 MDHEN, CDR2 SYDVKM. CDR3 DNA sequence: TGTGCCAGCAGTAATAGGACAGGGGGCCGCAATGAGCAGTTCTTC. This codes for CASSNRTGGRNEQFF.

The genes are TRBV7-2 and TRBJ2-7; the match to TRBD2 covers 8 bases. Germline CDR1 is SGHTA and CDR2 is FQGNSA. The CDR3 spans 15 residues. V gave up 1 base and J gave up 1 base; unmatched junction bases: 3. Here the CDR3 DNA reads TGTGCCAGCAGCTTAGATGCGGGGGGTTCCTACGAGCAGTACTTC. Encoded protein: CASSLDAGGSYEQYF.

Ten or more counts support this clonotype. This chain uses TRBV7-8 with TRBJ2-7, with TRBD1 identical over 7 bases. Trimming cost V 5 bases and J 2 bases; bases outside gene matches: 6. Looked up from germline, CDR1 is SGHVS and CDR2 is FQNEAQ. This CDR3 has 14 residues. CDR3 region: CASSRTGATYEQYF. CDR3 nucleotides: TGTGCCAGCAGCCGTACAGGGGCCACCTACGAGCAGTACTTC.

This clonotype was seen a few times. The V call is TRBV12-3 or TRBV12-4, the J call TRBJ2-7; D is unresolved. The CDR3 loop spans 12 amino acids. The V gene lost 5 bases and the J gene lost 2 bases, with 7 bases spanning the gap. Written as DNA, the CDR3 is TGTGCCAGCAGTCCTACCCCCTACGAGCAGTACTTC. Its protein product is CASSPTPYEQYF.

This clonotype occurred many times. The chain carries TRBV14 and TRBJ2-7; 7 nucleotides agree with TRBD2. V trimming: 3 bases; J trimming: 6 bases; junction bases outside the gene matches: 8. CDR1 and CDR2 from the germline V gene are SGHDN and FVKESK. The CDR3 is 14 amino acids. The CDR3 here is CASSHRAGLGEQYF. Written as DNA, the CDR3 is TGTGCCAGCAGCCATCGAGCGGGATTGGGCGAGCAGTACTTC. The full variable domain, rest sourced from reference TRBV14 and TRBJ2-7, is EAGVTQFPSHSVIEKGQTVTLRCDPISGHDNLYWYRRVMGKEIKFLLHFVKESKQDESGMPNNRFLAERTGGTYSTLKVQPAELEDSGVYFCASSHRAGLGEQYFGPGTRLTVT.

This clonotype has just a few counts. This chain links TRBV13 with TRBJ1-3; D is unresolved. The ends were cut back, 5 bases at V and 10 bases at J, with 18 bases in the middle. The CDR3 runs 14 residues. The germline CDR1 and CDR2 sequences are PRHDT and FYEKMQ (reference sequence). The CDR3 reads CASSPGRRERTIYF. Here the CDR3 DNA reads TGTGCCAGCAGCCCTGGACGGAGGGAAAGGACCATATATTTT.

There are many counts of this clonotype. The V gene is TRBV29-1, the J gene TRBJ2-7; D may match TRBD1 or TRBD2 (6 bases each). Deletions cut 4 bases from V and 2 bases from J, with 15 bases between. Germline values: CDR1 SQVTM, CDR2 ANQGSEA. The CDR3 loop spans 14 amino acids. The CDR3 protein is CSVAGARAPYEQYF. In DNA, the CDR3 is TGCAGCGTTGCGGGGGCACGGGCCCCCTACGAGCAGTACTTC.

In this sample, this clonotype turned up a few times. The V call is TRBV18, the J call TRBJ1-5, with D hard to call. CDR1 and CDR2 from the germline V gene are KGHSH and LQKENI. This CDR3 is 19 amino acids long. The V end was cut by 2 bases, the J end by 0 bases, with 20 bases between. CDR3 amino acids: CASSPKDITEGYSNQPQHF. The CDR3 region has the DNA TGTGCCAGCTCACCAAAGGATATAACGGAAGGATATAGCAATCAGCCCCAGCATTTT.

This clonotype was seen ten or more times. The gene calls are TRBV7-8 and TRBJ2-3; D perhaps matches TRBD1 (6 bases). Trimming cost V 5 bases and J 9 bases, with 15 bases left between them. Germline V gene data show CDR1 as SGHVS and CDR2 as FQNEAQ. CDR3 length: 13 amino acids. The CDR3, as DNA: TGTGCCAGCAGCCCCCAGCTAGGGGGAACGCAGTATTTT. It encodes CASSPQLGGTQYF.